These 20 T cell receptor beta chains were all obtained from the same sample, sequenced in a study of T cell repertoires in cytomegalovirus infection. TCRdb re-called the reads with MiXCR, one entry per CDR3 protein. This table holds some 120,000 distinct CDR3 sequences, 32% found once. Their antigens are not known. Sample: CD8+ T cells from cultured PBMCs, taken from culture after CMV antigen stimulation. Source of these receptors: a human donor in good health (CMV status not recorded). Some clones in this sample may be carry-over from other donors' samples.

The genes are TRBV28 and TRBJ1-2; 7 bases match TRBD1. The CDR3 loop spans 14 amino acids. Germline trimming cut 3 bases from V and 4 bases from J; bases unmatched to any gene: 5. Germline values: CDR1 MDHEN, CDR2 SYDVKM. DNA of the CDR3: TGTGCCAGCAGTTTCATTCAGGGGGTCTATGGCTACACCTTC. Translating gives CASSFIQGVYGYTF.

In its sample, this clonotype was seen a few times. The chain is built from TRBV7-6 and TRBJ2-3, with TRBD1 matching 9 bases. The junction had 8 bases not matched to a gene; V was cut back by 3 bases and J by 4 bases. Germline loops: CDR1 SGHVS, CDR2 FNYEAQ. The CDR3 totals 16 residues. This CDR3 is CASSFRTGEPPDTQYF. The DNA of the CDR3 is TGTGCCAGCAGCTTCAGGACAGGGGAGCCCCCAGATACGCAGTATTTT. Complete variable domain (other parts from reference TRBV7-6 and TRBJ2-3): GAGVSQSPRYKVTKRGQDVALRCDPISGHVSLYWYRQALGQGPEFLTYFNYEAQQDKSGLPNDRFSAERPEGSISTLTIQRTEQRDSAMYRCASSFRTGEPPDTQYFGPGTRLTVL.

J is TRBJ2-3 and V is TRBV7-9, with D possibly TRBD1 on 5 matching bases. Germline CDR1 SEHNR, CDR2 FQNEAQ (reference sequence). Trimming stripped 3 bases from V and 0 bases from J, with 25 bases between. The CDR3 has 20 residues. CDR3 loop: CASSFPHDSSYTTSTDTQYF. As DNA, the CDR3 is TGTGCCAGCAGCTTTCCTCATGACAGCTCCTATACGACTAGCACAGATACGCAGTATTTT.

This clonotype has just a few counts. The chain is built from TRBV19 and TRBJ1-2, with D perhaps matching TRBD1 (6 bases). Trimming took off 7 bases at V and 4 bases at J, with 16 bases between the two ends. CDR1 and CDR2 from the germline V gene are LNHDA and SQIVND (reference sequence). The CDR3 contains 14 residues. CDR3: CASTPGQGSYGYTF. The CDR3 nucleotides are TGTGCCAGTACCCCAGGGCAGGGGTCCTATGGCTACACCTTC.

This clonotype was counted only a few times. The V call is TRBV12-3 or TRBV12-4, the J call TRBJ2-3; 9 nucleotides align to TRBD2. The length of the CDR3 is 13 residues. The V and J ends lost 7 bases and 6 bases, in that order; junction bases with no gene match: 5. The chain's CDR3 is CASIAGDQDTQYF. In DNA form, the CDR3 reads TGTGCCAGCATAGCGGGGGACCAGGATACGCAGTATTTT.

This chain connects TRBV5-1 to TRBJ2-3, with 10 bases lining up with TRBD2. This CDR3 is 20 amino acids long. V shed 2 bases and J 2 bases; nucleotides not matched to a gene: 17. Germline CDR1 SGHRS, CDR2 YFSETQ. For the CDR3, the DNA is TGCGCCAGCAGCTTCCCGATAGCGGGGGGTCCCCCTAGAACCACAGATACGCAGTATTTT. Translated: CASSFPIAGGPPRTTDTQYF.

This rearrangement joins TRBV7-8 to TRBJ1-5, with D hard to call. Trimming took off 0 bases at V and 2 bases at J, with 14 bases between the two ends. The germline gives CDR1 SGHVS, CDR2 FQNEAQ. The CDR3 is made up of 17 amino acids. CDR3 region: CASSLALVGYGNQPQHF. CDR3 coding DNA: TGTGCCAGCAGCTTAGCGCTGGTAGGGTATGGCAATCAGCCCCAGCATTTT.

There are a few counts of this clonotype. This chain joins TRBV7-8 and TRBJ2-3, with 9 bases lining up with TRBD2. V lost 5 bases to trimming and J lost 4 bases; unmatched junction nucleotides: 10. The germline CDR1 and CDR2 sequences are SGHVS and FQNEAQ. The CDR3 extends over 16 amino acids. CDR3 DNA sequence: TGTGCCAGCAGCACCAAAAGCGGGGGGCCCGCAGATACGCAGTATTTT. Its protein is CASSTKSGGPADTQYF.

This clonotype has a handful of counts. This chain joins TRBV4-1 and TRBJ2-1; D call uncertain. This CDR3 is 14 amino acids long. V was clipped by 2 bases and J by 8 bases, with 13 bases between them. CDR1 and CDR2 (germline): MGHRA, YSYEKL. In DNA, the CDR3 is TGCGCCAGCAGCCAATTGACGGCAGGAGATGAGCAGTTCTTC. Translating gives CASSQLTAGDEQFF.

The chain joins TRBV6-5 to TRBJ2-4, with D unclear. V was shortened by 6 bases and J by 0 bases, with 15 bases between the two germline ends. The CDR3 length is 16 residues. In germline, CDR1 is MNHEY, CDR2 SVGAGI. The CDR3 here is CASSSQIPIAKNIQYF. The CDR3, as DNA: TGTGCCAGCAGCTCACAAATTCCGATAGCCAAAAACATTCAGTACTTC.

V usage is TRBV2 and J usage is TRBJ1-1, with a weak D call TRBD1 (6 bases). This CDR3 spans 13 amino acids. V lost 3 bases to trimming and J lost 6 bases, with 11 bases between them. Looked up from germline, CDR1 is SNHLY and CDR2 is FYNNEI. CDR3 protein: CASSDRGVAEAFF. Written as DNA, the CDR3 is TGTGCCAGCAGTGACAGGGGAGTCGCTGAAGCTTTCTTT.

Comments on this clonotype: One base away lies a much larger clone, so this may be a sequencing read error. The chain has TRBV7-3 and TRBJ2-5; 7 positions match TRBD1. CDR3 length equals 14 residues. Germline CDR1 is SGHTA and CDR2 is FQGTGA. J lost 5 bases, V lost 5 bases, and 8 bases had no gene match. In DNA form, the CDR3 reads TGTGCCAGCAGCCTTACCGGGACAGACGAGACCCAGTACTTC. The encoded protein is CASSLTGTDETQYF.

CDR3 residues: CATSDPQGASDTQYF. CDR3 nucleotide sequence: TGTGCCACCAGTGATCCTCAGGGGGCGTCAGATACGCAGTATTTT. The chain links TRBV24-1 to TRBJ2-3, with 8 positions matching TRBD1. Per germline, CDR1 KGHDR and CDR2 SFDVKD. This CDR3 spans 15 amino acids. The V segment lost 3 bases and the J segment 4 bases; nucleotides outside the gene matches: 5.

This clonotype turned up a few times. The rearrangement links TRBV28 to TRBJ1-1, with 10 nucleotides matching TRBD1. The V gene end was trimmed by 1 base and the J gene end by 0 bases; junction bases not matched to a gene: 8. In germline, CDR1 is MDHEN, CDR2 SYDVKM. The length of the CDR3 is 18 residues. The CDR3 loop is CASSLSTRDRGLNTEAFF. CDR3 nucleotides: TGTGCCAGCAGTTTATCTACCCGGGACAGGGGATTGAACACTGAAGCTTTCTTT.

The CDR3 reads CSAGRDLYEQYF. The CDR3 coding sequence is TGCAGTGCAGGTCGGGACCTCTACGAGCAGTACTTC. This chain uses TRBV20-1 with TRBJ2-7; D assignment may be TRBD1 or TRBD2 (5 bases each). V was shortened by 6 bases and J by 3 bases, with 12 bases between the two germline ends. The CDR3 is made up of 12 amino acids. Germline V gives CDR1 DFQATT, CDR2 SNEGSKA (reference sequence).

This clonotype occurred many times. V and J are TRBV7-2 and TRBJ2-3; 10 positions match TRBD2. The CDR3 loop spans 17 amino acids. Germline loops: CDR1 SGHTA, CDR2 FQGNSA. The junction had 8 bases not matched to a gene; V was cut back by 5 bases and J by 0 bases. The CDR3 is CASSGISSGGSTDTQYF. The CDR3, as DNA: TGTGCCAGCAGCGGCATCTCTAGCGGGGGCAGCACAGATACGCAGTATTTT. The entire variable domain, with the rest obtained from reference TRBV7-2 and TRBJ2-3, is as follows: GAGVSQSPSNKVTEKGKDVELRCDPISGHTALYWYRQSLGQGLEFLIYFQGNSAPDKSGLPSDRFSAERTGGSVSTLTIQRTQQEDSAVYLCASSGISSGGSTDTQYFGPGTRLTVL.

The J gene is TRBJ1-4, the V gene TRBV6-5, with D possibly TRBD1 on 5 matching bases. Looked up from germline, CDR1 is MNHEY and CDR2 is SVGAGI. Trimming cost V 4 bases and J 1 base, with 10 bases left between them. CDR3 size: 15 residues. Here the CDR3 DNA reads TGTGCCAGCAGTTCCGACAGTCTAACTAATGAAAAACTGTTTTTT. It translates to CASSSDSLTNEKLFF.

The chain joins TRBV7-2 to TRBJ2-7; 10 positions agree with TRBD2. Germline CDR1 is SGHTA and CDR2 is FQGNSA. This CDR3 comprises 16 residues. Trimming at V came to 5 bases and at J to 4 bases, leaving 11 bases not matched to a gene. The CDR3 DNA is TGTGCCAGCAGCCTTTACGACGCTAGCGGGGGTTACGAGCAGTACTTC. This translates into CASSLYDASGGYEQYF.

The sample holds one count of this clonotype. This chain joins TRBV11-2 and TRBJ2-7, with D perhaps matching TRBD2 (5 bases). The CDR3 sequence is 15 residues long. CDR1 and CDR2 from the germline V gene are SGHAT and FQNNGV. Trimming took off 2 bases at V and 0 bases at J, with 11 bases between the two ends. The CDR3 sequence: CASSLLPGSSYEQYF. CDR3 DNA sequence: TGTGCCAGCAGCTTATTGCCGGGGAGCTCCTACGAGCAGTACTTC.

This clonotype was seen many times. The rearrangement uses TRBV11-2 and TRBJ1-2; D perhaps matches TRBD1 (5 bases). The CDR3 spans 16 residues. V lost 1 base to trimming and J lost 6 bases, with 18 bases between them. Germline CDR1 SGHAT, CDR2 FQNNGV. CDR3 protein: CASSLVNSGDYDGYTF. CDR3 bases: TGTGCCAGCAGCTTAGTCAACAGCGGGGACTATGATGGCTACACCTTC.